This entry lists 28 T cell receptor beta chains sequenced from one sample in a study of cytomegalovirus exposure and HLA in healthy donors. PCR amplification relied on 60 Vbeta primers (plus 13 Jbeta primers). Clones were sequenced by immunoSEQ multiplex PCR, and TCRdb holds only the in-frame ones, with some missing. The table includes under 200,000 clones, almost 85% detected once. The source material was PBMCs. All receptors come from a woman between 50 and 59 years old in good health and CMV-seronegative.

In its sample, this clone was seen once. The V and J genes are TRBV28 and TRBJ2-7; D unclear. Germline V lookup: CDR1 MDHEN, CDR2 SYDVKM. V gave up 6 bases and J gave up 2 bases, with 11 bases separating them. The CDR3 covers 13 residues. The CDR3 spells CASRYYSTYEQYF. CDR3 bases: TGTGCCAGCAGGTACTACTCAACCTACGAGCAGTACTTC. Based on the CDR3 plus reference TRBV28 and TRBJ2-7, the full variable domain is DVKVTQSSRYLVKRTGEKVFLECVQDMDHENMFWYRQDPGLGLRLIYFSYDVKMKEKGDIPEGYSVSREKKERFSLILESASTNQTSMYLCASRYYSTYEQYFGPGTRLTVT.

The genes are TRBV7-2 and TRBJ2-7, with 10 bases lining up with TRBD2. Germline V CDR1 and CDR2: SGHTA, FQGNSA. V shed 3 bases and J 3 bases; nucleotides not matched to a gene: 8. This CDR3 contains 16 residues. CDR3 DNA sequence: TGTGCCAGCAGCTTGTCCCTAGCGGGGGCCAACTACGAGCAGTACTTC. It specifies CASSLSLAGANYEQYF.

Only a few counts were recorded for this clone. The chain links TRBV15 to TRBJ2-7, with TRBD2 matching 11 bases. CDR3 length: 15 residues. The V and J ends lost 1 base and 3 bases, in that order; junction bases with no gene match: 2. Germline assignment: CDR1 LNHNV and CDR2 YYDKDF (reference sequence). This CDR3 is CATSRAGLADYEQYF. CDR3 DNA: TGTGCCACCAGCAGAGCGGGACTAGCGGACTACGAGCAGTACTTC.

The table lists this clone with a count of one. The chain has TRBV7-2 and TRBJ2-7; D is perhaps TRBD2 (5 bases). Germline-derived CDR1 and CDR2 are SGHTA and FQGNSA. CDR3 size: 14 residues. Trimming took 5 bases from V and 7 from J, leaving 18 bases between them. As DNA, the CDR3 is TGTGCCAGCAGCCGAAGACTGCCTGGCGGGGAGCAGTACTTC. It codes for CASSRRLPGGEQYF.

This sequence joins TRBV4-2 and TRBJ2-3, with TRBD2 matching 9 bases. V was clipped by 1 base and J by 0 bases; unmatched bases: 8. CDR1 and CDR2 from the germline V gene are LGHNA and YNFKEQ. The CDR3 sequence is 18 residues long. Written as DNA, the CDR3 is TGTGCCAGCAGCCAAGTCCCTAGCGGGGACCCTAGCACAGATACGCAGTATTTT. It is translated as CASSQVPSGDPSTDTQYF.

The chain carries TRBV27 and TRBJ1-5; D unclear. V gave up 0 bases and J gave up 14 bases, with 11 bases separating them. Germline V gives CDR1 MNHEY, CDR2 SMNVEV (reference sequence). CDR3 length equals 12 residues. The CDR3 DNA reads as TGTGCCAGCAGTTTATCAGCAGGCCCCAAGCATTTT. Its protein product is CASSLSAGPKHF.

V is TRBV2 and J is TRBJ2-1; TRBD2 matches 8 bases. Germline trimming cut 5 bases from V and 1 base from J; bases unmatched to any gene: 7. Germline CDR1 and CDR2: SNHLY and FYNNEI. The CDR3 is 16 residues long. The CDR3 protein is CASSREGVHSYNEQFF. CDR3 sequence (DNA): TGTGCCAGCAGTCGGGAGGGGGTTCATTCCTACAATGAGCAGTTCTTC.

J is TRBJ2-3 and V is TRBV2; maybe TRBD2 (5 bases). Germline CDR1 SNHLY, CDR2 FYNNEI. The CDR3 has 14 residues. Trimming took 6 bases from V and 4 from J, leaving 14 bases between them. CDR3 DNA sequence: TGTGCCAGCAGCGCGGAGAGGGCAGCAGATACGCAGTATTTT. Its translation is CASSAERAADTQYF.

The chain links TRBV6-1 to TRBJ2-2, with 11 bases matching TRBD1. Unmatched junction bases numbered 3, after V lost 7 bases and J lost 5 bases. The germline V gene encodes CDR1 MNHNS and CDR2 SASEGT. There are 14 residues in the CDR3. CDR3 nucleotides: TGTGCCAGCATGGACAGGGGGCAGACCGGGGAGCTGTTTTTT. It encodes CASMDRGQTGELFF.

The rearrangement uses TRBV7-2 and TRBJ2-2; a weak D match, TRBD1 (6 bases). In germline, CDR1 is SGHTA, CDR2 FQGNSA. CDR3 size: 16 residues. Trimming pared 2 bases from V and 2 bases from J, leaving 12 bases between. The DNA of the CDR3 is TGTGCCAGCAGCTTAAGAGGGGGAAGAAACACCGGGGAGCTGTTTTTT. Amino acids: CASSLRGGRNTGELFF.

This chain joins TRBV6-5 and TRBJ2-7; 7 positions match TRBD2. The CDR3 spans 14 residues. V was clipped by 6 bases and J by 2 bases; unmatched bases: 7. Germline V gives CDR1 MNHEY, CDR2 SVGAGI. CDR3 in DNA: TGTGCCAGCAGCTCAACGGGGGGAACCTACGAGCAGTACTTC. Amino acid sequence: CASSSTGGTYEQYF.

The chain links TRBV6-6 to TRBJ2-5; tentative D call: TRBD2 (5 bases). The V end lost 4 bases, the J end lost 5 bases, and 5 bases lay between the germline ends. The CDR3 spans 11 residues. The germline V gene has CDR1 MNHNY and CDR2 SVGAGI (reference sequence). The CDR3 protein is CASSSGETQYF. The CDR3 DNA sequence: TGTGCCAGCAGTTCGGGGGAGACCCAGTACTTC.

The rearrangement uses TRBV27 and TRBJ1-1; D is undetermined. The CDR3 consists of 17 residues. Trimming stripped 0 bases from V and 0 bases from J, with 14 bases between. Per germline, CDR1 MNHEY and CDR2 SMNVEV (reference sequence). The CDR3 DNA is TGTGCCAGCAGTTTATCATCCGGGGTGTACATGAACACTGAAGCTTTCTTT. It encodes CASSLSSGVYMNTEAFF.

The rearrangement uses TRBV30 and TRBJ2-3; TRBD2 matches 10 bases. CDR3 size: 17 residues. With 0 bases clipped from V and 4 bases from J, the junction kept 10 bases outside the gene matches. CDR1 and CDR2 from the germline V gene are GTSNPN and SVGIG (reference sequence). The CDR3 region has the DNA TGTGCCTGGAGTGTACTAGGAGCGGGGGGGGGACCAGATACGCAGTATTTT. This sequence encodes CAWSVLGAGGGPDTQYF.

The chain is built from TRBV4-1 and TRBJ1-3; TRBD1 agrees at 9 bases. Germline V gene data show CDR1 as MGHRA and CDR2 as YSYEKL. The CDR3 consists of 15 residues. With V trimmed by 7 bases and J by 2 bases, 6 bases remained unmatched. This CDR3 reads CASKTGTGTGNTIYF. The CDR3 coding sequence is TGCGCCAGCAAAACCGGGACAGGGACTGGAAACACCATATATTTT.

The chain combines TRBV6-5 with TRBJ2-7; 7 bases match TRBD2. Germline trimming cut 7 bases from V and 2 bases from J; bases unmatched to any gene: 2. CDR1 and CDR2 from the germline V gene are MNHEY and SVGAGI. This CDR3 spans 12 amino acids. CDR3 nucleotide sequence: TGTGCCAGCACTGGGGGGGCCTACGAGCAGTACTTC. Protein: CASTGGAYEQYF.

This clone was observed a few times. The gene calls are TRBV7-9 and TRBJ2-2; D perhaps matches TRBD2 (6 bases). Germline-derived CDR1 and CDR2 are SEHNR and FQNEAQ (reference sequence). Trimming took 0 bases from V and 5 from J, leaving 19 bases between them. The CDR3 runs 18 residues. The CDR3 loop is CASSLAGRAKEGTGELFF. The CDR3 coding sequence is TGTGCCAGCAGCTTAGCCGGCAGGGCGAAGGAGGGGACCGGGGAGCTGTTTTTT.

The chain is built from TRBV20-1 and TRBJ1-1; D is ambiguous. CDR3 length: 11 residues. The ends were cut back, 7 bases at V and 1 base at J, with 7 bases in the middle. CDR1 is DFQATT and CDR2 is SNEGSKA in the germline V gene (reference sequence). As DNA, the CDR3 is TGCAGTGATGCAGGGAACACTGAAGCTTTCTTT. Encoded protein: CSDAGNTEAFF.

The gene calls are TRBV7-2 and TRBJ2-7; D remains unclear. The V gene's germline CDR1 is SGHTA and CDR2 FQGNSA. This CDR3 region has 13 residues. Trimming left V 1 base short and J 1 base short, with 5 bases between. The DNA of the CDR3 is TGTGCCAGCAGCTTAGAACGGTCCTACGAGCAGTACTTC. Amino acid sequence: CASSLERSYEQYF.

The rearrangement links TRBV9 to TRBJ1-3; D ambiguous. CDR1 and CDR2 from the germline V gene are SGDLS and YYNGEE. V dropped 4 bases and J dropped 3 bases, with 14 bases sitting between them. CDR3 length: 15 amino acids. CDR3 bases: TGTGCCAGCAGCACCGGGGATTTGGGTGGAAACACCATATATTTT. Translating it yields CASSTGDLGGNTIYF.

The chain uses TRBV5-1 and TRBJ2-5; D perhaps matches TRBD1 (6 bases). CDR3 length equals 16 residues. V dropped 2 bases and J dropped 2 bases, with 16 bases sitting between them. Per the germline V gene, CDR1 is SGHRS and CDR2 is YFSETQ. This CDR3 reads CASSLQQGQPQETQYF. The CDR3 DNA reads TGCGCCAGCAGCTTACAACAGGGACAACCACAAGAGACCCAGTACTTC.

The chain employs TRBV19 and TRBJ2-1, with D maybe TRBD2 (6 bases). Trimming took 5 bases from V and 4 from J, leaving 18 bases between them. The germline CDR1 and CDR2 sequences are LNHDA and SQIVND (reference sequence). The CDR3 runs to 16 residues. For the CDR3, the DNA is TGTGCCAGTAGTGGGGAGACTAGGCCCAGTTACAATGAGCAGTTCTTC. Its translation: CASSGETRPSYNEQFF.

The chain recombines TRBV7-8 with TRBJ2-7; D is uncertain. The germline gives CDR1 SGHVS, CDR2 FQNEAQ. Trimming removed 5 bases from V and 3 bases from J, with 5 bases in between. CDR3 size: 11 residues. CDR3 DNA sequence: TGTGCCAGCAGCGCAGACTACGAGCAGTACTTC. Its translation is CASSADYEQYF.

The rearrangement joins TRBV29-1 to TRBJ2-2, with D tentatively TRBD2 (6 bases). Trimming shortened V by 6 bases and J by 1 base, and 15 bases separated the two germline ends. Germline CDR1 is SQVTM and CDR2 is ANQGSEA. The CDR3 consists of 15 residues. CDR3 coding DNA: TGCAGCGTCATTATGGGACTGATGAACACCGGGGAGCTGTTTTTT. It yields the protein CSVIMGLMNTGELFF.

The V call is TRBV14, the J call TRBJ2-6; 7 bases are shared with TRBD1. CDR3 size: 16 residues. The V and J ends lost 4 bases and 3 bases, in that order; junction bases with no gene match: 6. From germline, CDR1 is SGHDN and CDR2 FVKESK. The CDR3 spells CASSRVGGVGANVLTF. CDR3 DNA sequence: TGTGCCAGCAGCCGAGTAGGGGGCGTTGGGGCCAACGTCCTGACTTTC. Together with reference TRBV14 and TRBJ2-6, the CDR3 gives the full variable domain: EAGVTQFPSHSVIEKGQTVTLRCDPISGHDNLYWYRRVMGKEIKFLLHFVKESKQDESGMPNNRFLAERTGGTYSTLKVQPAELEDSGVYFCASSRVGGVGANVLTFGAGSRLTVL.

J is TRBJ2-1 and V is TRBV30; 8 nucleotides line up with TRBD1. The CDR3 is made up of 12 amino acids. V shed 7 bases and J 4 bases; nucleotides not matched to a gene: 3. Germline CDR1 reads GTSNPN; CDR2 reads SVGIG (reference sequence). The CDR3 DNA follows: TGTGCCTTGGACAGGGCTTACAATGAGCAGTTCTTC. Encoded protein: CALDRAYNEQFF.

This chain connects TRBV5-4 to TRBJ2-7, with TRBD2 matching over 7 bases. Per germline, CDR1 SGHNT and CDR2 YYREEE (reference sequence). Losses at the gene ends were 0 bases for V and 3 bases for J; bases not matched to a gene: 9. The length of the CDR3 is 16 residues. DNA of the CDR3: TGTGCCAGCAGCTTGGGGGTGACCGCGGGGGACTACGAGCAGTACTTC. Amino acid sequence: CASSLGVTAGDYEQYF.

V and J are TRBV5-1 and TRBJ2-6, with a possible D match to TRBD1 (5 bases). Trimming left V 4 bases short and J 0 bases short, with 11 bases between. The germline V gene has CDR1 SGHRS and CDR2 YFSETQ. The CDR3 extends over 16 amino acids. The CDR3 protein is CASSPDTDSGANVLTF. CDR3 DNA sequence: TGCGCCAGCAGCCCGGACACAGACTCTGGGGCCAACGTCCTGACTTTC.